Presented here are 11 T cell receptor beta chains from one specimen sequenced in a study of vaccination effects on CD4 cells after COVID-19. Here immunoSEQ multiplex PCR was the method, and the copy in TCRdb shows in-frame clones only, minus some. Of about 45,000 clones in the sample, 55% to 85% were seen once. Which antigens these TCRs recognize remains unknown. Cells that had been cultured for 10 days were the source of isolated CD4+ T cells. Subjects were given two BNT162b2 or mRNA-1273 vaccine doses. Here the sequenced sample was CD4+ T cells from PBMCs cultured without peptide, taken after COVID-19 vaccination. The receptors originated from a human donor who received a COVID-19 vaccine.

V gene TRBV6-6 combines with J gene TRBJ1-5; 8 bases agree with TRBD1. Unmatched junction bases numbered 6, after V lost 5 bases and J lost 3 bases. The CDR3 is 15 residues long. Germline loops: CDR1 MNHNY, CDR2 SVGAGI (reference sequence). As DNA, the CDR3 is TGTGCCAGCAGTACTCGACAGGGGAACAATCAGCCCCAGCATTTT. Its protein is CASSTRQGNNQPQHF.

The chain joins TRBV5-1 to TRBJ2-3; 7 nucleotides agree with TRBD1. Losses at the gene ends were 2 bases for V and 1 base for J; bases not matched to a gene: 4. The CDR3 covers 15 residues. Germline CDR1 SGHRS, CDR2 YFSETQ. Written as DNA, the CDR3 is TGCGCCAGCAGCTTATCTGGACAGGGCACAGATACGCAGTATTTT. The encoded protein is CASSLSGQGTDTQYF.

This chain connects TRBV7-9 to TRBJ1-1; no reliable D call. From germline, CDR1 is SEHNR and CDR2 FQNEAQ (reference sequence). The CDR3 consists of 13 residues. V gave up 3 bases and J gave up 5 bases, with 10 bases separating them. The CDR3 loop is CASSLQEGTEAFF. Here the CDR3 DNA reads TGTGCCAGCAGCTTGCAGGAAGGGACTGAAGCTTTCTTT.

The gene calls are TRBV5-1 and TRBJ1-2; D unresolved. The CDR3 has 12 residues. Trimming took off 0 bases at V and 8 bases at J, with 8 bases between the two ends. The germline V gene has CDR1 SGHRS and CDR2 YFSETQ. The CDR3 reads CASSLVGDGYTF. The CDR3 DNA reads TGCGCCAGCAGCTTGGTGGGCGACGGCTACACCTTC.

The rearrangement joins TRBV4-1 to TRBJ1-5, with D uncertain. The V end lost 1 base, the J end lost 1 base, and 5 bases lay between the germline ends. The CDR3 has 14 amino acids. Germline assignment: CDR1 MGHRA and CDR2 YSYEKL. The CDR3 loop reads CASSQGPSNQPQHF. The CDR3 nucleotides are TGCGCCAGCAGCCAAGGTCCCAGCAATCAGCCCCAGCATTTT.

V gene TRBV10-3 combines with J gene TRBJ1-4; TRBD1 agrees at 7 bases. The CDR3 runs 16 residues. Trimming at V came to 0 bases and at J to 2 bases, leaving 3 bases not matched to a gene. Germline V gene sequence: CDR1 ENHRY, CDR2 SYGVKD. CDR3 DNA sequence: TGTGCCATCAGTGAGTCGAGGACAGGTACTAATGAAAAACTGTTTTTT. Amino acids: CAISESRTGTNEKLFF.

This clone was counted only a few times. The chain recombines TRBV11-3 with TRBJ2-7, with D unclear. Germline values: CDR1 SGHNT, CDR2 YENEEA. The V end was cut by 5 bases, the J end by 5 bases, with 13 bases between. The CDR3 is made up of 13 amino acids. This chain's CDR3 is CASSAGSGHEQYF. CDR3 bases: TGTGCCAGCAGCGCCGGATCGGGCCACGAGCAGTACTTC. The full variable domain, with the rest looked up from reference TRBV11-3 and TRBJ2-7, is EAGVVQSPRYKIIEKKQPVAFWCNPISGHNTLYWYLQNLGQGPELLIRYENEEAVDDSQLPKDRFSAERLKGVDSTLKIQPAELGDSAVYLCASSAGSGHEQYFGPGTRLTVT.

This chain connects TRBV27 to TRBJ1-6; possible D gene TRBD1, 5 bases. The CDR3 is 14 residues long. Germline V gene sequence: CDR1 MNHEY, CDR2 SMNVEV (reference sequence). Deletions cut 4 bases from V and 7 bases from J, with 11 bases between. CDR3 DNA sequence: TGTGCCAGCAGTTCGAGGGGAGGGAATTCACCCCTCCACTTT. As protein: CASSSRGGNSPLHF.

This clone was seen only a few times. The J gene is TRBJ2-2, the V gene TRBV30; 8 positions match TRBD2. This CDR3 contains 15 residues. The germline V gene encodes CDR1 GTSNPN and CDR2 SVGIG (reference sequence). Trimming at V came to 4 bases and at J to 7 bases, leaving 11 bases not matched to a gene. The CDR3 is CAWKGPGGLGGELFF. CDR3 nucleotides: TGTGCCTGGAAGGGGCCGGGGGGGCTCGGCGGGGAGCTGTTTTTT.

In DNA form, the CDR3 reads TGTGCCAGCAGCCATTCTAGCGGGGGACCCTACGAGCAGTACTTC. As protein: CASSHSSGGPYEQYF. The chain couples TRBV3-1 (or the pseudogene TRBV3-2) to TRBJ2-7; 10 nucleotides agree with TRBD2. This CDR3 spans 15 amino acids. V was clipped by 3 bases and J by 2 bases; unmatched bases: 4. Per the germline V gene, CDR1 is LGHDT and CDR2 is YNNKEL (reference sequence).

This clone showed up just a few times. The CDR3 protein is CASSSRWRGANTGELFF. CDR3 bases: TGTGCCAGCAGCTCCCGGTGGCGGGGCGCGAACACCGGGGAGCTGTTTTTT. The gene calls are TRBV11-2 and TRBJ2-2; TRBD2 might be the D (6 bases). Deletions cut 4 bases from V and 0 bases from J, with 15 bases between. The CDR3 runs to 17 residues. Germline V gene data show CDR1 as SGHAT and CDR2 as FQNNGV. The entire variable domain, with the rest obtained from reference TRBV11-2 and TRBJ2-2, is as follows: EAGVAQSPRYKIIEKRQSVAFWCNPISGHATLYWYQQILGQGPKLLIQFQNNGVVDDSQLPKDRFSAERLKGVDSTLKIQPAKLEDSAVYLCASSSRWRGANTGELFFGEGSRLTVL.